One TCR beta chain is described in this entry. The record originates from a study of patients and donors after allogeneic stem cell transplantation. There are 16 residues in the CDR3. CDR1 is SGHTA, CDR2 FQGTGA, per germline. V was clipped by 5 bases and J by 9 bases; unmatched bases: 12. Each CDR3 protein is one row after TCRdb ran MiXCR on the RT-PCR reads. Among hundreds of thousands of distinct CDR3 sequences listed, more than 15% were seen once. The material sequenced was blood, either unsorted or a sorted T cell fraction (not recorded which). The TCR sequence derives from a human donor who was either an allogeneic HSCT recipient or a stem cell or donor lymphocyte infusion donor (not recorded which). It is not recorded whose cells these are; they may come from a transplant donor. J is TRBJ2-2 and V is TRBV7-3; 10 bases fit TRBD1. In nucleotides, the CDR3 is TGTGCCAGCAGCAACCCCGGGACAGGGGCGGGCAGGGAGCTGTTTTTT. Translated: CASSNPGTGAGRELFF.